The T cell receptor beta chain described here comes from a study of radiotherapy plus CTLA-4 blockade in lung cancer. Per the germline V gene, CDR1 is MNHEY and CDR2 is SVGAGI. V shed 5 bases, J shed 7 bases, and the junction held 10 bases outside the gene matches. CDR3 length equals 15 residues. TCRdb's copy holds only in-frame clones and misses some; the assay was immunoSEQ multiplex PCR. The data hold 48,000 or so clones, with approximately 85% observed a single time. In this sample, this clone turned up a few times. The antigen is undetermined. Overall study findings and caveats: There was expansion of tumor-derived TCR clones in blood after radiotherapy plus ipilimumab. The best predictor of response was reported to be early blood T cell clone dynamics, with interferon-beta.

The gene calls are TRBV6-5 and TRBJ1-5; 8 nucleotides align to TRBD1. The sequence derives from a human donor with non-small cell lung cancer whose response to radiotherapy plus ipilimumab could not be evaluated. The specimen comprised peripheral blood, sampled from a patient treated with radiotherapy plus ipilimumab. CDR3 sequence (DNA): TGTGCCAGCAGTGGCCTGACAGGGGTGGGACAGCCCCAGCATTTT. Protein: CASSGLTGVGQPQHF.